Presented here are 2 T cell receptor beta chains from one specimen sequenced in a study of graft-versus-host responses after intestinal transplantation. These receptors' antigens are unknown. Measured with immunoSEQ multiplex PCR; TCRdb has only the in-frame clones, and not every one. In the table there are approximately 68,000 clones, roughly 89% of which are singletons. The input for sequencing was unstimulated CD8+ T cells sorted from spleen or lymph node cells, taken before transplant. These TCRs come from a human donor who was the organ donor for an intestinal transplant.

The chain uses TRBV6-1 and TRBJ1-5; no reliable D call. This CDR3 is 16 amino acids long. Trimming pared 2 bases from V and 6 bases from J, leaving 17 bases between. CDR1 is MNHNS, CDR2 SASEGT, per germline. The CDR3 nucleotides are TGTGCCAGCAGTGAACTACGGTGGCAGTGGAGTCAGCCCCAGCATTTT. This translates into CASSELRWQWSQPQHF.

The rearrangement links TRBV7-9 to TRBJ1-1, with D possibly matching TRBD1 (5 bases). The CDR3 length is 14 residues. Per the germline V gene, CDR1 is SEHNR and CDR2 is FQNEAQ (reference sequence). V lost 5 bases, J lost 5 bases, and 15 bases lay in between. The CDR3 reads CASSKHRSWTEAFF. CDR3 DNA sequence: TGTGCCAGCAGCAAACACAGGTCATGGACTGAAGCTTTCTTT. Looking up the rest from reference TRBV7-9 and TRBJ1-1 gives the full variable domain: DTGVSQNPRHKITKRGQNVTFRCDPISEHNRLYWYRQTLGQGPEFLTYFQNEAQLEKSRLLSDRFSAERPKGSFSTLEIQRTEQGDSAMYLCASSKHRSWTEAFFGQGTRLTVV.